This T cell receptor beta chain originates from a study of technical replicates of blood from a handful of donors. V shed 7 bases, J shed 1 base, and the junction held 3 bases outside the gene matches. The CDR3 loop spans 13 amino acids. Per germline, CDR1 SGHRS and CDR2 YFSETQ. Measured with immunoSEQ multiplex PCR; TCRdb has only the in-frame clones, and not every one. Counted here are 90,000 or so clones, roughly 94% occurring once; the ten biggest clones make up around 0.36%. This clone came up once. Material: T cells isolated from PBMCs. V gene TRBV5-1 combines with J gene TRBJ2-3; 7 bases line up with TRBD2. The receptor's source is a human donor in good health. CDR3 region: CASRTSGTDTQYF. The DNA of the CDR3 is TGCGCCAGCCGTACTAGCGGCACAGATACGCAGTATTTT.